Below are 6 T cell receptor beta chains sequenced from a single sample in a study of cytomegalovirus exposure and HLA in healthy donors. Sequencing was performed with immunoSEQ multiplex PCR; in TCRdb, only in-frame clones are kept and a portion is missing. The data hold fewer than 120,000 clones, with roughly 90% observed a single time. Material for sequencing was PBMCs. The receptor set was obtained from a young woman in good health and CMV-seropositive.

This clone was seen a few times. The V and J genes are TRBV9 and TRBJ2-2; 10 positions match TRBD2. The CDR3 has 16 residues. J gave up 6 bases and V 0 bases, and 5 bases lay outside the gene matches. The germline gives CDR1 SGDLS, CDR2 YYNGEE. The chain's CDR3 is CASSVGPSGSPGELFF. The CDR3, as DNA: TGTGCCAGCAGCGTAGGCCCTAGCGGGAGTCCCGGGGAGCTGTTTTTT. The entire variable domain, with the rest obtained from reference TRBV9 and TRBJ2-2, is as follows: DSGVTQTPKHLITATGQRVTLRCSPRSGDLSVYWYQQSLDQGLQFLIQYYNGEERAKGNILERFSAQQFPDLHSELNLSSLELGDSALYFCASSVGPSGSPGELFFGEGSRLTVL.

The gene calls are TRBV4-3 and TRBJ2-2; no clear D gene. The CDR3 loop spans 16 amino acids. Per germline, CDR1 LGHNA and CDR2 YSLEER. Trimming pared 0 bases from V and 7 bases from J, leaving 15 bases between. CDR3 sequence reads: CASSQEPRIRIGELFF. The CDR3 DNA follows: TGCGCCAGCAGCCAAGAACCTAGGATACGAATCGGGGAGCTGTTTTTT.

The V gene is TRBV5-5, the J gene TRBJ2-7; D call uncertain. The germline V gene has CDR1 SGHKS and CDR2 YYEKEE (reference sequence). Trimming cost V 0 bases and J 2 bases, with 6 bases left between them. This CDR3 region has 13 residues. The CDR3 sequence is CASSLGGTYEQYF. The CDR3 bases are TGTGCCAGCAGCTTGGGAGGTACCTACGAGCAGTACTTC.

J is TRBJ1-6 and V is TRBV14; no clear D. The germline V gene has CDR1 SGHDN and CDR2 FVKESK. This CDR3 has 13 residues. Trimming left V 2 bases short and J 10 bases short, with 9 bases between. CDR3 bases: TGTGCCAGCAGCCAAAAACACCCCTCACCCCTCCACTTT. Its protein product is CASSQKHPSPLHF.

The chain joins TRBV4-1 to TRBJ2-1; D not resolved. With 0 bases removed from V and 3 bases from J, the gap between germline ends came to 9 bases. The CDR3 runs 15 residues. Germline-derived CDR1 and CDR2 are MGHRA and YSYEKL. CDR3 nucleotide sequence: TGCGCCAGCAGCCAAGAGGTTAGCTACTACAATGAGCAGTTCTTC. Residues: CASSQEVSYYNEQFF.

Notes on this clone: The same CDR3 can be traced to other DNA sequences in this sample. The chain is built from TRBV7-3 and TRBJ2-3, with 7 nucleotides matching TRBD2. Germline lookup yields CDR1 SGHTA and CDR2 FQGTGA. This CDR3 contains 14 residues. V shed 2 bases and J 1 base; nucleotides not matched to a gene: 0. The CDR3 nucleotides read TGTGCCAGCAGCTTAGCGGGGGGCACAGATACGCAGTATTTT. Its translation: CASSLAGGTDTQYF.